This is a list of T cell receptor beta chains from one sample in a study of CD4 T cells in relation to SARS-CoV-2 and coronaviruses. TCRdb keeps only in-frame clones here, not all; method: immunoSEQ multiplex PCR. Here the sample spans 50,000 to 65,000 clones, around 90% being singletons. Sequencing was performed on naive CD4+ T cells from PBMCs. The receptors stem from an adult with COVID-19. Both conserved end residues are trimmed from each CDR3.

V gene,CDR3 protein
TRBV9,ASSVAGTANIQY
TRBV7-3,ASSPGKRTGELF
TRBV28,ASMAGSYNEQF
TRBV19,ASSWDNEQF
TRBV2,ASSTEGRQDTGELF
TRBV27,ASSDMTRGYGYT
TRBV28,ASSSYRGLRTRQPQH
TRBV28,ASINFGSSDGNEQY
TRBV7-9,ASSFREYGYT
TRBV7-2,ASSSRKEGSTEQF
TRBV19,ASRHDRGRGSPLH
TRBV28,ASKGTFMLSSPLH
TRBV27,ASSLGVGEQY
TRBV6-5,ATRPPGTYGYT
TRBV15,ATSRGTSSYNEQF
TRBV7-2,ASSPLLAEQF
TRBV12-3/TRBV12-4,ASSPERDQPQH
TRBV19,ASIRGRREFNEQF
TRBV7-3,ASRLQGINTGELF
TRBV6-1,ASSEVTHPALQETQY
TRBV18,ASSRANYEQY
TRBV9,ASSAQDNQPQH
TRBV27,ASSPGTSGEQY
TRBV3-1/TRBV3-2,ASSQVFRSPSYGYT
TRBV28,ASSRRFTQGGNTIY
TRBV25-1,ASSDTRSNQPQH
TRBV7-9,ASSLGTAFENTEAF
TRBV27,ASMSFTGWTPSYNEQF
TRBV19,ASSMTGAPYEQY
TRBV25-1,ASRGYRGTGELF
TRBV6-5,VTGNRGSIMAF
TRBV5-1,ASSFTGTGGTDTQY
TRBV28,ASSLWGTGKTQY
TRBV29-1,SAYRGEETQY
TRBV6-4,ASSTEPRGTDTQY
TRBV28,ASKGGGSVDEQY
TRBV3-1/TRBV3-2,ASSQVSGNTEAF
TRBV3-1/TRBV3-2,ASSQVRGTDTQY
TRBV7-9,ASSLVQGTEAF
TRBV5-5,ASSPPGLAVSGELF
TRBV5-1,ASSLAGKGTDTQY
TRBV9,ASSVRAEIPTKQY